The 21 T cell receptor beta chains given below trace back to one sample, sequenced in a study of blood T cell repertoires in COVID-19. Using immunoSEQ multiplex PCR, the repertoire was profiled, and TCRdb retains in-frame clones only, with some absent. The repertoire holds more than 350,000 clones, more than 70% seen once, with roughly 1.4% in the top ten. The source material was PBMCs or T cells enriched from blood (not recorded which). The receptors come from a woman aged 18-29 years who had been exposed to COVID-19.

V is TRBV28 and J is TRBJ2-3; 11 bases map to TRBD1. The CDR3 covers 15 residues. J lost 6 bases, V lost 6 bases, and 8 bases had no gene match. Germline CDR1 MDHEN, CDR2 SYDVKM. CDR3 sequence reads: CASRPMGQGVDTQYF. CDR3 nucleotides: TGTGCCAGCAGACCCATGGGACAGGGGGTGGATACGCAGTATTTT.

The rearrangement joins TRBV10-3 to TRBJ2-7; TRBD2 agrees at 9 bases. Trimming cost V 5 bases and J 8 bases; bases outside gene matches: 10. Germline loops: CDR1 ENHRY, CDR2 SYGVKD. This CDR3 has 14 residues. CDR3 protein: CAISTGASGTKQYF. As DNA, the CDR3 is TGTGCCATCAGTACCGGGGCTAGCGGGACGAAGCAGTACTTC.

The DNA of the CDR3 is TGTGCCAGCACCCAACTCCAAGCGGGTGGAAACACCATATATTTT. Translation: CASTQLQAGGNTIYF. J is TRBJ1-3 and V is TRBV7-2, with D unclear. The germline V gene has CDR1 SGHTA and CDR2 FQGNSA. The CDR3 length is 15 residues. Trimming removed 7 bases from V and 3 bases from J, with 16 bases in between.

The chain couples TRBV12-3 or TRBV12-4 to TRBJ2-3; 7 nucleotides line up with TRBD1. V shed 6 bases and J 4 bases; nucleotides not matched to a gene: 4. This CDR3 is 13 amino acids long. CDR3 sequence: CASRPGQSDTQYF. For the CDR3, the DNA is TGTGCCAGCAGGCCGGGACAGTCAGATACGCAGTATTTT.

The DNA of the CDR3 is TGTGCCAGCAGCGTGCGCGGGGGGAACACCGGGGAGCTGTTTTTT. Translation: CASSVRGGNTGELFF. The chain carries TRBV9 and TRBJ2-2; 7 nucleotides line up with TRBD2. The CDR3 contains 15 residues. The ends lost 2 bases at V and 1 base at J; junction bases unmatched: 2. Looked up from germline, CDR1 is SGDLS and CDR2 is YYNGEE.

The rearrangement links TRBV15 to TRBJ2-3, with 8 nucleotides matching TRBD2. Trimming cost V 3 bases and J 4 bases; bases outside gene matches: 6. The germline CDR1 and CDR2 sequences are LNHNV and YYDKDF (reference sequence). This CDR3 comprises 15 residues. The CDR3 is CATSRKLAASDTQYF. In nucleotides, the CDR3 is TGTGCCACCAGCAGGAAACTAGCGGCCTCAGATACGCAGTATTTT.

This clone was counted between two and nine times. The chain links TRBV7-2 to TRBJ2-3; TRBD1 aligns across 8 bases. V lost 6 bases to trimming and J lost 2 bases; unmatched junction nucleotides: 4. The length of the CDR3 is 14 residues. Germline values: CDR1 SGHTA, CDR2 FQGNSA. The CDR3 here is CASRTGQVTDTQYF. The CDR3 DNA is TGTGCCAGCAGAACGGGACAGGTCACAGATACGCAGTATTTT.

This clone showed up just once. The CDR3 DNA sequence: TGCGCCAGCAGCTTGGGACAGGGATATCCCGGGGAGCTGTTTTTT. Amino acid sequence: CASSLGQGYPGELFF. This chain uses TRBV5-1 with TRBJ2-2, with TRBD1 matching over 7 bases. Germline-derived CDR1 and CDR2 are SGHRS and YFSETQ. V shed 0 bases and J 6 bases; nucleotides not matched to a gene: 5. The CDR3 spans 15 residues. The entire variable domain, with the rest obtained from reference TRBV5-1 and TRBJ2-2, is as follows: KAGVTQTPRYLIKTRGQQVTLSCSPISGHRSVSWYQQTPGQGLQFLFEYFSETQRNKGNFPGRFSGRQFSNSRSEMNVSTLELGDSALYLCASSLGQGYPGELFFGEGSRLTVL.

In regard to this clone: The sample contains more than one DNA sequence encoding this CDR3. The rearrangement joins TRBV5-8 to TRBJ2-1, with 7 bases matching TRBD1. Trimming took 3 bases from V and 4 from J; bases not matched to a gene: 1. The CDR3 is 13 residues long. In germline, CDR1 is SGHTS, CDR2 YDEGEE. This CDR3 is CASSWTGYNEQFF. CDR3 nucleotides: TGTGCCAGCAGCTGGACAGGATACAATGAGCAGTTCTTC.

This clone appeared a single time. The chain recombines TRBV28 with TRBJ1-6; the D is unclear. The ends were cut back, 4 bases at V and 8 bases at J, with 9 bases in the middle. Germline values: CDR1 MDHEN, CDR2 SYDVKM. The CDR3 runs 13 residues. The CDR3 DNA follows: TGTGCCAGCAGTTCGAACCAGGATTCACCCCTCCACTTT. It codes for CASSSNQDSPLHF.

The chain is built from TRBV19 and TRBJ1-2, with 7 positions matching TRBD1. The CDR3 has 13 residues. Germline-derived CDR1 and CDR2 are LNHDA and SQIVND (reference sequence). V trimming: 3 bases; J trimming: 6 bases; junction bases outside the gene matches: 4. CDR3 coding DNA: TGTGCCAGTAGTATCGGAGGGGGCGATGGCTACACCTTC. Translated: CASSIGGGDGYTF.

This clone has a single count. The genes are TRBV4-1 and TRBJ2-3; 9 bases match TRBD2. Losses at the gene ends were 6 bases for V and 4 bases for J; bases not matched to a gene: 11. CDR3 length: 16 amino acids. Per germline, CDR1 MGHRA and CDR2 YSYEKL. In DNA form, the CDR3 reads TGCGCCAGCAGTCTCGTAGCGGGAGTAGTAGCAGATACGCAGTATTTT. Encoded protein: CASSLVAGVVADTQYF.

In its sample, this clone was seen once. CDR3: CAAGGNEQFF. In nucleotides, the CDR3 is TGTGCCGCGGGGGGCAATGAGCAGTTCTTC. The rearrangement uses TRBV10-3 and TRBJ2-1; 8 nucleotides line up with TRBD2. After removal of 11 bases from V and 6 bases from J, the junction contained 0 bases not matched to a gene. The CDR3 is 10 residues long. Germline lookup yields CDR1 ENHRY and CDR2 SYGVKD.

CDR3 region: CASSQVEGSGTDTQYF. CDR3 DNA: TGTGCCAGCAGCCAAGTCGAAGGGTCGGGGACAGATACGCAGTATTTT. The rearrangement uses TRBV4-2 and TRBJ2-3; D is possibly TRBD2 (5 bases). This CDR3 contains 16 residues. The germline V and J ends were trimmed by 1 base and 3 bases, with 14 bases remaining between them. Germline-derived CDR1 and CDR2 are LGHNA and YNFKEQ.

This clone came up once. This chain joins TRBV11-2 and TRBJ2-7, with no clear D. The CDR3 is 11 amino acids. Trimming pared 4 bases from V and 9 bases from J, leaving 10 bases between. Germline loops: CDR1 SGHAT, CDR2 FQNNGV. The CDR3 is CASSSYPGQYF. CDR3 DNA sequence: TGTGCCAGCAGCTCTTACCCGGGGCAGTACTTC. Filled out from reference TRBV11-2 and TRBJ2-7, the complete variable domain reads EAGVAQSPRYKIIEKRQSVAFWCNPISGHATLYWYQQILGQGPKLLIQFQNNGVVDDSQLPKDRFSAERLKGVDSTLKIQPAKLEDSAVYLCASSSYPGQYFGPGTRLTVT.

J is TRBJ1-2 and V is TRBV6-5; TRBD1 matches at 9 bases. The germline V gene has CDR1 MNHEY and CDR2 SVGAGI. V trimming: 6 bases; J trimming: 4 bases; junction bases outside the gene matches: 9. The CDR3 runs 15 residues. In DNA, the CDR3 is TGTGCCAGCAGCCCAACCGGGACAGGGACCTATGGCTACACCTTC. This codes for CASSPTGTGTYGYTF.

V usage is TRBV20-1 and J usage is TRBJ2-5, with D tentatively TRBD2 (5 bases). The length of the CDR3 is 11 residues. Germline-derived CDR1 and CDR2 are DFQATT and SNEGSKA (reference sequence). CDR3 in amino acids: CARAGRETQYF. As DNA, the CDR3 is TGCGCCCGCGCGGGCAGAGAGACCCAGTACTTC.

The rearrangement joins TRBV10-3 to TRBJ2-7; the match to TRBD2 covers 9 bases. V trimming: 2 bases; J trimming: 1 base; junction bases outside the gene matches: 3. The CDR3 has 15 amino acids. CDR1 is ENHRY, CDR2 SYGVKD, per germline. CDR3 bases: TGTGCCATCAGTGAGGCGCTAGCGGGATCCTACGAGCAGTACTTC. This translates into CAISEALAGSYEQYF.

This rearrangement joins TRBV7-3 to TRBJ2-2; weak D call: TRBD1 (5 bases). The CDR3 sequence is 18 residues long. Germline V CDR1 and CDR2: SGHTA, FQGTGA. Trimming pared 2 bases from V and 0 bases from J, leaving 16 bases between. CDR3: CASSLGARSAANTGELFF. In DNA form, the CDR3 reads TGTGCCAGCAGCTTAGGGGCCCGGAGCGCCGCGAACACCGGGGAGCTGTTTTTT.

The chain recombines TRBV18 with TRBJ2-2, with a possible D match to TRBD1 (5 bases). The CDR3 totals 13 residues. In germline, CDR1 is KGHSH, CDR2 LQKENI. The ends were cut back, 4 bases at V and 6 bases at J, with 9 bases in the middle. This CDR3 is CASSRGEAGELFF. The CDR3 nucleotides are TGTGCCAGCTCACGGGGCGAAGCCGGGGAGCTGTTTTTT.

The chain joins TRBV20-1 to TRBJ2-7; D possibly corresponds to TRBD1 (6 bases). This CDR3 has 13 residues. Germline assignment: CDR1 DFQATT and CDR2 SNEGSKA (reference sequence). V gave up 3 bases and J gave up 2 bases, with 11 bases separating them. CDR3: CSASRDNPYEQYF. CDR3 bases: TGCAGTGCTAGTAGGGACAATCCCTACGAGCAGTACTTC.